Listed below are T cell receptor delta chains from one sample, sequenced in a study of human gamma delta and Vdelta1 T cells. TCRdb fed the PCR reads to CATT. This sample has 6,000 to 7,000 delta-chain clones, with about 43% found just once. Which antigens these TCRs recognize remains unknown. Sequencing was carried out using Vdelta1 gamma-delta T cells from blood grown in culture (DOT cells). The origin of the receptors is a human donor in good health. CDR3s include the opening cysteine and the closing phenylalanine or tryptophan. Each record gives: CDR3 length, clone size, J gene, V gene, D gene, CDR3 DNA, CDR3 protein. D genes are given only for firm matches. A clone size is listed for some rows: how often the clone was seen (once, few, many), or a class if it is expanded.

len: 23; abundance: .; j_gene: TRDJ1; v_gene: TRDV1; d_gene: TRDD3; CDR3nt: TGTGCTCTTGGGGAACTGGGTCTACCTGGCCGGTTTGGGGGATACGGGTACACCGATAAACTCATCTTT; CDR3aa: CALGELGLPGRFGGYGYTDKLIF
len: 20; abundance: few; j_gene: TRDJ1; v_gene: TRDV1; d_gene: .; CDR3nt: TGTGCTCTTGGGGAACTTCCTAATCCCTCCCGGGCCCTCATAAGACATAAACTCATCTTT; CDR3aa: CALGELPNPSRALIRHKLIF
len: 18; abundance: .; j_gene: TRDJ1; v_gene: TRDV1; d_gene: TRDD3; CDR3nt: TGTGCTCTTGGGGAGTTCCTCCTGGGGGATCTGTACACCGATAAACTCATCTTT; CDR3aa: CALGEFLLGDLYTDKLIF
len: 20; abundance: .; j_gene: TRDJ1; v_gene: TRDV1; d_gene: TRDD3; CDR3nt: TGTGCTCTTGGGGAACTCATTACCTGGTCAGGGGGATACGCGACCGATAAACTCATCTTT; CDR3aa: CALGELITWSGGYATDKLIF
len: 17; abundance: .; j_gene: TRDJ1; v_gene: TRDV1; d_gene: .; CDR3nt: TGTGCTCTTGGGCCCAAACCCCTTAGGGGACCCACCGATAAACTCATCTTT; CDR3aa: CALGPKPLRGPTDKLIF
len: 19; abundance: medium-sized; j_gene: TRDJ1; v_gene: TRDV1; d_gene: .; CDR3nt: TGTGCTCTTGGGGAAAAAATACGCGATAGGGGTCCGTACACCGATAAACTCATCTTT; CDR3aa: CALGEKIRDRGPYTDKLIF
len: 23; abundance: once; j_gene: TRDJ1; v_gene: TRDV1; d_gene: .; CDR3nt: TGTGCTCTTGGGGAAAATGGGATCCTTCCTACGCTCAAAAAGTACTGGGGGACCGATAAACTCATCTTT; CDR3aa: CALGENGILPTLKKYWGTDKLIF
len: 19; abundance: .; j_gene: TRDJ1; v_gene: TRDV1; d_gene: TRDD3; CDR3nt: TGTGCTCTTGGGGGCCCGTTGGTTCCGGGATACGCTCCGCCAAATAAACTCATCTTT; CDR3aa: CALGGPLVPGYAPPNKLIF
len: 16; abundance: .; j_gene: TRDJ1; v_gene: TRDV1; d_gene: TRDD3; CDR3nt: TGTGCTCTTGGCGGCCTTGTACTGGGGGACAACGATAAACTCATCTTT; CDR3aa: CALGGLVLGDNDKLIF
len: 23; abundance: few; j_gene: TRDJ1; v_gene: TRDV1; d_gene: TRDD3; CDR3nt: TGTGCTCTTGGGGAACTCCCCCTCGTCTACTGGGGGATACGCCCCGGGGGGACCGATAAACTCATCTTT; CDR3aa: CALGELPLVYWGIRPGGTDKLIF
len: 20; abundance: .; j_gene: TRDJ4; v_gene: TRDV1; d_gene: TRDD3; CDR3nt: TGTGCTCTTGGGGAAGGCCTTCCCCCTATACTGGGGATACCGGCCAGACCCCTGATCTTT; CDR3aa: CALGEGLPPILGIPARPLIF
len: 22; abundance: medium-sized; j_gene: TRDJ1; v_gene: TRDV1; d_gene: TRDD3; CDR3nt: TGTGCTCTTGGGGAATCGATTCTACTTCAAGGGGGATATAATGGTGGTGAAGATAAACTCATCTTT; CDR3aa: CALGESILLQGGYNGGEDKLIF
len: 22; abundance: few; j_gene: TRDJ1; v_gene: TRDV1; d_gene: TRDD3; CDR3nt: TGTGCTCTTAAATTTAGCCAGGCCTTCCGCTCACGGGGGATAGGGCACACCGATAAACTCATCTTT; CDR3aa: CALKFSQAFRSRGIGHTDKLIF
len: 22; abundance: few; j_gene: TRDJ1; v_gene: TRDV1; d_gene: TRDD3; CDR3nt: TGTGCTCTTGGGGAACTAGGACTATTTACTGGGGGATACGTTTATCACACCGATAAACTCATCTTT; CDR3aa: CALGELGLFTGGYVYHTDKLIF
len: 22; abundance: .; j_gene: TRDJ1; v_gene: TRDV1; d_gene: .; CDR3nt: TGTGCTCTTGGGGATACTCTCGTAGGCCTTCTTCCCAGTACTGAAAACACCGATAAACTCATCTTT; CDR3aa: CALGDTLVGLLPSTENTDKLIF
len: 23; abundance: .; j_gene: TRDJ1; v_gene: TRDV1; d_gene: TRDD3; CDR3nt: TGTGCTCTTGGGGTTAAGCCCCCCCCCAAGAGTGGGGGATACGCGAAAAACACCGATAAACTCATCTTT; CDR3aa: CALGVKPPPKSGGYAKNTDKLIF
len: 21; abundance: .; j_gene: TRDJ1; v_gene: TRDV1; d_gene: TRDD2; CDR3nt: TGTGCTCTTGGGGAACTAACCTTCCTACGGTGCTGGGGGTTCTTCACCGATAAACTCATCTTT; CDR3aa: CALGELTFLRCWGFFTDKLIF
len: 15; abundance: medium-sized; j_gene: TRDJ1; v_gene: TRDV2; d_gene: .; CDR3nt: TGTGCCTGCCCCTATCGCGTGCTGGCCACCGATAAACTCATCTTT; CDR3aa: CACPYRVLATDKLIF
len: 15; abundance: few; j_gene: TRDJ1; v_gene: TRDV1; d_gene: TRDD3; CDR3nt: TGTGCTCTTGGGGAACCCAGCGGGGGGATATTAGAACTCATCTTT; CDR3aa: CALGEPSGGILELIF
len: 21; abundance: few; j_gene: TRDJ1; v_gene: TRDV1; d_gene: TRDD2; CDR3nt: TGTGCTCTTGGGGAAGGCCTTCCTACTATGAGATACCATTCGGGGACCGATAAACTCATCTTT; CDR3aa: CALGEGLPTMRYHSGTDKLIF
len: 24; abundance: .; j_gene: TRDJ1; v_gene: TRDV1; d_gene: TRDD3; CDR3nt: TGTGCTCTTGGGGAAGTACAAGCCTTCCTTTGGGGGATACGGGCGGGTAAGTACACCGATAAACTCATCTTT; CDR3aa: CALGEVQAFLWGIRAGKYTDKLIF
len: 20; abundance: few; j_gene: TRDJ1; v_gene: TRDV1; d_gene: .; CDR3nt: TGTGCTCTTGGGAAATTTATACCGGTACGAACCTCCACAAACACCGATAAACTCATCTTT; CDR3aa: CALGKFIPVRTSTNTDKLIF
len: 21; abundance: few; j_gene: TRDJ1; v_gene: TRDV1; d_gene: TRDD3; CDR3nt: TGTGCTCTTGGGGGACGAGCTCCTAGACTGGGGGATACGGTGTACACCGATAAACTCATCTTT; CDR3aa: CALGGRAPRLGDTVYTDKLIF
len: 23; abundance: .; j_gene: TRDJ1; v_gene: TRDV1; d_gene: TRDD3; CDR3nt: TGTGCTCTTGGGGAAGAAATCCCCCGGTCTCCCGAACTGGGGGATAAGTACACCGATAAACTCATCTTT; CDR3aa: CALGEEIPRSPELGDKYTDKLIF
len: 22; abundance: .; j_gene: TRDJ1; v_gene: TRDV1; d_gene: TRDD3; CDR3nt: TGTGCTCTTGGGGCCTCGGCCTTCCTAAGGGGGAATTACTGGGGGATAACCGATAAACTCATCTTT; CDR3aa: CALGASAFLRGNYWGITDKLIF
len: 19; abundance: few; j_gene: TRDJ2; v_gene: TRDV1; d_gene: .; CDR3nt: TGTGCTCTTGGGGTGACTTCTTCTGAAATGCTGAGGTTGACAGCACAACTCTTCTTT; CDR3aa: CALGVTSSEMLRLTAQLFF
len: 18; abundance: .; j_gene: TRDJ1; v_gene: TRDV1; d_gene: TRDD3; CDR3nt: TGTGCTCTTGGGGAAACCCCCACTGGGGGATACGGGCCCAATAAACTCATCTTT; CDR3aa: CALGETPTGGYGPNKLIF
len: 19; abundance: .; j_gene: TRDJ4; v_gene: TRDV1; d_gene: TRDD3; CDR3nt: TGTGCTCTGGGGGATCCTCCCGATTCGGCGAGTACTGGGGGAAGACCCCTGATCTTT; CDR3aa: CALGDPPDSASTGGRPLIF
len: 22; abundance: medium-sized; j_gene: TRDJ1; v_gene: TRDV1; d_gene: TRDD3; CDR3nt: TGTGCTCTTGGGGAACTAGGTCCAACTGTACTGGGGGATACGGTGTACACCGATAAACTCATCTTT; CDR3aa: CALGELGPTVLGDTVYTDKLIF
len: 21; abundance: .; j_gene: TRDJ1; v_gene: TRDV1; d_gene: TRDD3; CDR3nt: TGTGCTCTTGGGGAACTAGTTCTCTCACTGGGGGATCCTCCGTACACCGATAAACTCATCTTT; CDR3aa: CALGELVLSLGDPPYTDKLIF
len: 18; abundance: .; j_gene: TRDJ1; v_gene: TRDV1; d_gene: TRDD3; CDR3nt: TGTGCTCTTGGGGAAGGGTCTGGGGGATATTCTTTTCGGGATAAACTCATCTTT; CDR3aa: CALGEGSGGYSFRDKLIF